The rows below give T cell receptor beta chains drawn from one sample of a study of graft-versus-host responses after intestinal transplantation. Profiling relied on immunoSEQ multiplex PCR, and the TCRdb table lists in-frame clones only, not all of them. The sample includes some 13,000 clones, approximately 36% of them seen just once. The specimen comprised alloreactive CD8+ T cells from a mixed lymphocyte reaction culture, sampled before intestinal transplant. All receptors come from a human patient who received an intestinal transplant. Both conserved end residues are part of each CDR3. The D gene is left open where the match is weak. Part of the rows lack a size; the others show once, few, many or a class for expanded clones.

J: TRBJ2-1
V: TRBV29-1
D: TRBD1
size: few
CDR3: CSVEGQGFYNEQFF
DNA: TGCAGCGTTGAGGGACAGGGGTTCTACAATGAGCAGTTCTTC

J: TRBJ1-2
V: TRBV6-6
D: NA
size: NA
CDR3: CASSYGGTNHYGYTF
DNA: TGTGCCAGCAGTTACGGAGGGACAAATCACTATGGCTACACCTTC

J: TRBJ2-1
V: TRBV27
D: NA
size: NA
CDR3: CASSSSLKTNEQFF
DNA: TGTGCCAGCAGCTCCTCTTTAAAGACAAATGAGCAGTTCTTC

J: TRBJ1-6
V: TRBV7-9
D: TRBD1
size: NA
CDR3: CASSPPGQGVRNSPLHF
DNA: TGTGCCAGCAGCCCTCCAGGACAGGGAGTAAGGAATTCACCCCTCCACTTT

J: TRBJ2-3
V: TRBV4-2
D: NA
size: NA
CDR3: CASSQDLVLGQYTDTQYF
DNA: TGTGCCAGCAGCCAAGATTTAGTCTTGGGACAATACACAGATACGCAGTATTTT

J: TRBJ2-3
V: TRBV6-6
D: NA
size: NA
CDR3: CASSYGAIADTQYF
DNA: TGTGCCAGCAGTTACGGAGCGATCGCAGATACGCAGTATTTT

J: TRBJ2-7
V: TRBV19
D: NA
size: NA
CDR3: CKGGDLDEQYF
DNA: TGCAAAGGGGGGGATCTCGACGAGCAGTACTTC

J: TRBJ2-3
V: TRBV9
D: NA
size: few
CDR3: CASSVWSTDTQYF
DNA: TGTGCCAGCAGCGTATGGAGCACAGATACGCAGTATTTT

J: TRBJ1-5
V: TRBV4-1
D: TRBD1
size: NA
CDR3: CASSQTGGQGFSNQPQHF
DNA: TGCGCCAGCAGCCAGACTGGGGGACAGGGTTTTAGCAATCAGCCCCAGCATTTT

J: TRBJ2-7
V: TRBV27
D: NA
size: NA
CDR3: CASSFATGYEQYF
DNA: TGTGCCAGCAGTTTTGCGACAGGCTACGAGCAGTACTTC

J: TRBJ2-3
V: TRBV4-1
D: NA
size: NA
CDR3: CASSQESPYGLGDTQYF
DNA: TGCGCCAGCAGCCAAGAGTCACCCTACGGCCTTGGGGATACGCAGTATTTT

J: TRBJ1-5
V: TRBV4-1
D: NA
size: NA
CDR3: CASSQFVRQPQHF
DNA: TGCGCCAGCAGCCAATTTGTAAGGCAACCCCAGCATTTT

J: TRBJ1-1
V: TRBV21-1
D: NA
size: few
CDR3: CASSKVRGQERMNTEAFF
DNA: TGTGCCAGCAGCAAAGTGCGCGGACAGGAGAGAATGAACACTGAAGCTTTCTTT

J: TRBJ1-2
V: TRBV5-1
D: NA
size: NA
CDR3: CASSLVGTLYGYTF
DNA: TGCGCCAGCAGCTTGGTGGGGACACTATATGGCTACACCTTC

J: TRBJ1-1
V: TRBV4-1
D: NA
size: NA
CDR3: CASSQDDQGLFF
DNA: TGCGCCAGCAGCCAAGACGACCAGGGACTTTTCTTT

J: TRBJ2-7
V: TRBV6-5
D: NA
size: NA
CDR3: CASREGGHEQYF
DNA: TGTGCCAGCAGGGAAGGGGGACACGAGCAGTACTTC

J: TRBJ2-2
V: TRBV6-6
D: TRBD2
size: few
CDR3: CASSYGTSSLGELFF
DNA: TGTGCCAGCAGTTACGGGACTAGCTCCCTCGGGGAGCTGTTTTTT

J: TRBJ2-1
V: TRBV4-1
D: NA
size: NA
CDR3: CASSHWRGSSYNEQFF
DNA: TGCGCCAGCAGCCACTGGAGGGGTAGCTCCTACAATGAGCAGTTCTTC

J: TRBJ2-1
V: TRBV29-1
D: TRBD2
size: few
CDR3: CSVEGTSGSSYNEQFF
DNA: TGCAGCGTCGAAGGGACTAGCGGATCCTCCTACAATGAGCAGTTCTTC

J: TRBJ1-5
V: TRBV4-1
D: NA
size: NA
CDR3: CASSRWWGQVNQPQHF
DNA: TGCGCCAGCAGCCGATGGTGGGGACAAGTCAATCAGCCCCAGCATTTT

J: TRBJ2-5
V: TRBV19
D: NA
size: medium-sized
CDR3: CASSTGAWETQYF
DNA: TGTGCCAGTAGTACAGGGGCGTGGGAGACCCAGTACTTC

J: TRBJ2-1
V: TRBV29-1
D: TRBD2
size: few
CDR3: CSVEGRGTYNEQFF
DNA: TGCAGCGTTGAAGGGCGGGGGACTTACAATGAGCAGTTCTTC

J: TRBJ1-1
V: TRBV4-1
D: NA
size: few
CDR3: CASSQELGVRMNTEAFF
DNA: TGCGCCAGCAGCCAAGAGCTAGGGGTAAGGATGAACACTGAAGCTTTCTTT

J: TRBJ2-6
V: TRBV5-1
D: TRBD1
size: NA
CDR3: CASTAGTGDSGANVLTF
DNA: TGCGCCAGCACCGCGGGGACAGGGGACTCTGGGGCCAACGTCCTGACTTTC

J: TRBJ2-1
V: TRBV10-2
D: NA
size: NA
CDR3: CASSESAHNEQFF
DNA: TGCGCCAGCAGTGAGTCGGCCCACAATGAGCAGTTCTTC

J: TRBJ1-6
V: TRBV4-1
D: NA
size: NA
CDR3: CASSQSVRGLGNSPLHF
DNA: TGCGCCAGCAGCCAATCGGTCCGGGGTTTGGGGAATTCACCCCTCCACTTT

J: TRBJ2-3
V: TRBV11-2
D: NA
size: NA
CDR3: CASSPGLTELFTDTQYF
DNA: TGTGCCAGCAGCCCCGGACTAACCGAACTCTTCACAGATACGCAGTATTTT

J: TRBJ1-6
V: TRBV5-4
D: NA
size: few
CDR3: CASRPGPGSLALHF
DNA: TGTGCCAGCAGACCCGGACCGGGATCCCTGGCCCTCCACTTT

J: TRBJ2-7
V: TRBV27
D: TRBD2
size: NA
CDR3: CASSLSGGSGYEQYF
DNA: TGTGCCAGCAGTCTTTCGGGGGGTTCGGGCTACGAGCAGTACTTC

J: TRBJ2-1
V: TRBV29-1
D: NA
size: few
CDR3: CSVEETRREQFF
DNA: TGCAGCGTTGAAGAGACGAGACGTGAGCAGTTCTTC

J: TRBJ2-7
V: TRBV10-2
D: NA
size: NA
CDR3: CASSESLGGRSYEQYF
DNA: TGCGCCAGCAGTGAGTCTCTCGGGGGAAGATCCTACGAGCAGTACTTC

J: TRBJ2-1
V: TRBV10-1
D: TRBD2
size: few
CDR3: CATSSHSGGLYNEQFF
DNA: TGCGCCACCTCCTCTCATAGCGGGGGGCTCTACAATGAGCAGTTCTTC

J: TRBJ1-6
V: TRBV6-9
D: NA
size: NA
CDR3: CASSYSATGGDSPLHF
DNA: TGTGCCAGCAGTTACTCAGCTACAGGAGGAGATTCACCCCTCCACTTT

J: TRBJ2-1
V: TRBV29-1
D: NA
size: few
CDR3: CSVNGQGGSYNEQFF
DNA: TGCAGCGTTAACGGACAGGGAGGGTCCTACAATGAGCAGTTCTTC

J: TRBJ1-1
V: TRBV27
D: NA
size: NA
CDR3: CASTNRLYDTEAFF
DNA: TGTGCCAGCACGAACAGGCTATATGACACTGAAGCTTTCTTT

J: TRBJ2-3
V: TRBV29-1
D: TRBD2
size: NA
CDR3: CSVRTSGGIDTQYF
DNA: TGCAGCGTACGGACTAGCGGGGGAATAGATACGCAGTATTTT

J: TRBJ2-1
V: TRBV27
D: TRBD2
size: few
CDR3: CASSSAPGLVNEQFF
DNA: TGTGCCAGCAGTTCTGCGCCGGGACTAGTTAATGAGCAGTTCTTC

J: TRBJ2-1
V: TRBV5-6
D: NA
size: medium-sized
CDR3: CASSLGLDNEQFF
DNA: TGTGCCAGCAGCTTGGGTTTAGACAATGAGCAGTTCTTC

J: TRBJ2-7
V: TRBV27
D: TRBD2
size: NA
CDR3: CASSTSGGRYEQYF
DNA: TGTGCCAGCAGCACGAGCGGGGGAAGGTACGAGCAGTACTTC

J: TRBJ1-1
V: TRBV27
D: NA
size: NA
CDR3: CASSFGSSNTEAFF
DNA: TGTGCCAGCAGTTTTGGATCCTCGAACACTGAAGCTTTCTTT

J: TRBJ2-7
V: TRBV12-5
D: NA
size: NA
CDR3: CASGLTGSYEQYF
DNA: TGTGCTAGTGGTTTGACAGGTTCCTACGAGCAGTACTTC

J: TRBJ2-7
V: TRBV6-5
D: NA
size: NA
CDR3: CASSSLSYEQYF
DNA: TGTGCCAGCAGTTCCCTATCCTACGAGCAGTACTTC

J: TRBJ1-1
V: TRBV5-5
D: NA
size: NA
CDR3: CASSQESGVTEAFF
DNA: TGTGCCAGCAGCCAAGAATCAGGGGTTACTGAAGCTTTCTTT

J: TRBJ1-3
V: TRBV11-2
D: NA
size: NA
CDR3: CASSPHTFFSGNTIYF
DNA: TGTGCCAGCAGCCCACACACCTTCTTCTCTGGAAACACCATATATTTT

J: TRBJ2-2
V: TRBV15
D: NA
size: few
CDR3: CATSRDLGQGGPLFF
DNA: TGTGCCACCAGCAGAGATCTGGGCCAGGGCGGGCCGCTGTTTTTT

J: TRBJ1-2
V: TRBV4-3
D: NA
size: few
CDR3: CASSQSPGSGDYGYTF
DNA: TGCGCCAGCAGCCAATCCCCGGGGTCGGGGGACTATGGCTACACCTTC

J: TRBJ1-1
V: TRBV5-5
D: TRBD1
size: NA
CDR3: CASSSWTGWTEAFF
DNA: TGTGCCAGCAGCTCTTGGACAGGGTGGACTGAAGCTTTCTTT

J: TRBJ2-7
V: TRBV4-1
D: NA
size: few
CDR3: CASSQEARGLWYEQYF
DNA: TGCGCCAGCAGCCAAGAGGCTCGGGGGCTCTGGTACGAGCAGTACTTC

J: TRBJ2-7
V: TRBV7-9
D: TRBD2
size: few
CDR3: CASSPAGPLSSYEQYF
DNA: TGTGCCAGCAGCCCAGCGGGACCCCTTAGCTCCTACGAGCAGTACTTC

J: TRBJ1-1
V: TRBV5-6
D: NA
size: NA
CDR3: CASSLGQGFGNTEAFF
DNA: TGTGCCAGCAGCTTGGGGCAGGGATTTGGGAACACTGAAGCTTTCTTT

J: TRBJ1-2
V: TRBV6-5
D: NA
size: NA
CDR3: CASLGGGTVTF
DNA: TGTGCCAGCCTCGGGGGAGGGACTGTCACCTTC

J: TRBJ1-1
V: TRBV15
D: NA
size: NA
CDR3: CATSRDWGGRPEAFF
DNA: TGTGCCACCAGCAGAGACTGGGGAGGTAGACCTGAAGCTTTCTTT

J: TRBJ1-3
V: TRBV6-1
D: NA
size: few
CDR3: CASSEWWGALENTIYF
DNA: TGTGCCAGCAGTGAGTGGTGGGGCGCGCTCGAAAACACCATATATTTT